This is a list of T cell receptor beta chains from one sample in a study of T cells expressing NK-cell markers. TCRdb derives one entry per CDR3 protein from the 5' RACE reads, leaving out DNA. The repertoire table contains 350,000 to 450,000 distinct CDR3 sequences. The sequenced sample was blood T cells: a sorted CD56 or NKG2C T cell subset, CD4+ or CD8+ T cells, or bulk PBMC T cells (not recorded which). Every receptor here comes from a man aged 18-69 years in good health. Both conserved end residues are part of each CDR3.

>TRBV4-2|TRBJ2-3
CASSRGGGVSSTDTQYF
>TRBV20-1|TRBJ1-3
CSARGRSGQARTRTGGNTIYF
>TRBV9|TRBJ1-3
CASSVGGLAGNTIYF
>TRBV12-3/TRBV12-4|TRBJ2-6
CASTPRRSGANVLTF
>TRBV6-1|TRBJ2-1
CATRPPSGGYNEQFF
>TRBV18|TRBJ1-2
CASSPPLDLNYGYTF
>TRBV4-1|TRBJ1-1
CASSQVGRGRFTEAFF
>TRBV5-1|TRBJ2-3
CASSLFDGQRTDTQYF
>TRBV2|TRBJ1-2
CASSIDRAANYGYTF
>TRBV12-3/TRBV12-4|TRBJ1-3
CASSYAGNTIYF
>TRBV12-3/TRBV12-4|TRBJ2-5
CASSRLAGGLYQETQYF
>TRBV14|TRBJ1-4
CASSTSLSNEKLFF
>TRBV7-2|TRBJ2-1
CASSLKDGSYNEQFF
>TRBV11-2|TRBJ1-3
CASSLIMGQGNTIYF
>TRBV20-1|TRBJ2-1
CSARGLGTGVFAYNEQFF
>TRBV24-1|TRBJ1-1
CATSGVSNTEAFF
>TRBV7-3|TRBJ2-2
CASSMDSSGELFF
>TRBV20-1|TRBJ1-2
CSAHDAVRLGGYTF